This T cell receptor (beta chain) was found in a study of CD8 T cells in ankylosing spondylitis. Notes on the study in general: In ankylosing spondylitis patients, matched synovial fluid reportedly showed significant enrichment of disease-linked clones. Relatively scarce in peripheral blood, disease-linked clones were CD8+. Past research had described some motif variants in reactive arthritis synovial fluid and blood. A motif of roughly 8 highly homologous TCR beta variants was seen as apparently characteristic of ankylosing spondylitis blood.

This clonotype appeared a few times. Antigen: not known. For TCR beta, libraries came from quantitative 5'-RACE with molecular barcodes. TCRdb reanalysed the 5' RACE reads using MiXCR and keeps one entry per CDR3 protein. The sample carries 200,000 to 250,000 distinct CDR3 sequences, about 16% recorded once. V was cut by 6 bases and J by 6 bases, with 9 bases left in between. There are 12 residues in the CDR3. Germline CDR1 is SNHLY and CDR2 is FYNNEI. The rearrangement uses TRBV2 and TRBJ2-1; TRBD1 might be the D (6 bases). The sequence was collected from a male donor with ankylosing spondylitis. Specimen: blood, either unsorted or a sorted T cell fraction (not recorded which). In DNA form, the CDR3 reads TGTGCCAGCAGAGGACAGAGCAATGAGCAGTTCTTC. Translating gives CASRGQSNEQFF.